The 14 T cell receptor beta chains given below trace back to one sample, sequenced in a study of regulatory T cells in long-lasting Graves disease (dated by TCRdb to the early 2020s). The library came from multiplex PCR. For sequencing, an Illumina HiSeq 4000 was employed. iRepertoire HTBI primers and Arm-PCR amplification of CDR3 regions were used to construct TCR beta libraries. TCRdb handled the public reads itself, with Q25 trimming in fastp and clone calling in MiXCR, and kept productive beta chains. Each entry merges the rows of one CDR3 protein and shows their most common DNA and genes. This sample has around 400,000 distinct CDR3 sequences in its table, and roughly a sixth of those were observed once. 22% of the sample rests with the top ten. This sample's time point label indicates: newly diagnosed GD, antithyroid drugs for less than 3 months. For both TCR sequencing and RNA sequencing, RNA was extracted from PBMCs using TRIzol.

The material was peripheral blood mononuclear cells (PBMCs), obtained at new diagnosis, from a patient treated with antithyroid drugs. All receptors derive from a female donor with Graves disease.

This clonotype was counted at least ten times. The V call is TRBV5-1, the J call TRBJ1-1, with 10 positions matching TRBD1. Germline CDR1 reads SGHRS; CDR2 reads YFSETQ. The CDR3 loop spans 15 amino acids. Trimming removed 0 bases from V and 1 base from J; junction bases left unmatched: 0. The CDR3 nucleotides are TGCGCCAGCAGCTTGGGACAGGGGGCGAACACTGAAGCTTTCTTT. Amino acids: CASSLGQGANTEAFF.

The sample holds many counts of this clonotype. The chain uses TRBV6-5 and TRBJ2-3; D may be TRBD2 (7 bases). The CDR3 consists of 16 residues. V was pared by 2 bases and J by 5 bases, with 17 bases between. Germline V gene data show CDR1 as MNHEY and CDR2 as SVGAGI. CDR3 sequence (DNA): TGTGCCAGCAGTTACGGGCGGGGGCAGTATCTAGATACGCAGTATTTT. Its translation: CASSYGRGQYLDTQYF.

The DNA of the CDR3 is TGTGCCAGCAGCGAGGGGGGCTTCACAGATACGCAGTATTTT. The encoded protein is CASSEGGFTDTQYF. The chain recombines TRBV7-7 with TRBJ2-3, with D perhaps TRBD1 or TRBD2 (6 bases each). The CDR3 runs to 14 residues. Trimming took 5 bases from V and 2 from J, leaving 11 bases between them. CDR1 SSHAT and CDR2 FNYEAQ come from the germline V gene (reference sequence).

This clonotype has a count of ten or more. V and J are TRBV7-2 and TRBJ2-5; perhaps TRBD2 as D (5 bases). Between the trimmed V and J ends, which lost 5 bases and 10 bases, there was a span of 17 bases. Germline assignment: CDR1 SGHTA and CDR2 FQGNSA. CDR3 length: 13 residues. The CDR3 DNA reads TGTGCCAGCAGCCCCGGGCCCACGGAGGTCCAGTACTTC. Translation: CASSPGPTEVQYF.

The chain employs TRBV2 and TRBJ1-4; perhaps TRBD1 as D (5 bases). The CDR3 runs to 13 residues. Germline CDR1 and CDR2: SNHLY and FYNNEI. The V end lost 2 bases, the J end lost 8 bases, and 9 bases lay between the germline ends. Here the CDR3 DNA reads TGTGCCAGCAGTGAATTGCGGGGCGAAAAACTGTTTTTT. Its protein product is CASSELRGEKLFF.

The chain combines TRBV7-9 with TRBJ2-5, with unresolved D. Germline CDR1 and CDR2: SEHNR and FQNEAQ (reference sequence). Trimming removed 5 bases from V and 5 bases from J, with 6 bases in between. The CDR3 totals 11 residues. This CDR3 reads CASSARETQYF. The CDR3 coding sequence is TGTGCCAGCAGCGCAAGGGAGACCCAGTACTTC.

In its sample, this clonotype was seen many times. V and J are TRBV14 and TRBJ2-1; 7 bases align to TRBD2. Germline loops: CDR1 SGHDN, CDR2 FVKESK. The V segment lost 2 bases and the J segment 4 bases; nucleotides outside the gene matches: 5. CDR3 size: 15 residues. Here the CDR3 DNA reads TGTGCCAGCAGCCAAAGCCTAGCGGTATACAATGAGCAGTTCTTC. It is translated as CASSQSLAVYNEQFF.

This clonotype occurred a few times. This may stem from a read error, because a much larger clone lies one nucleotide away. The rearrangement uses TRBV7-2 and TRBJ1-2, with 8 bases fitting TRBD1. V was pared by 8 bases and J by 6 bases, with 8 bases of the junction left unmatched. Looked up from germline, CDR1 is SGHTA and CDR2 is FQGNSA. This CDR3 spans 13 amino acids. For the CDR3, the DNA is TGTGCCAGCCGCAGGGGGCGAGAAGATGGCTACACCTTC. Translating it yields CASRRGREDGYTF. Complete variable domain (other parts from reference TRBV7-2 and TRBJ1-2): GAGVSQSPSNKVTEKGKDVELRCDPISGHTALYWYRQSLGQGLEFLIYFQGNSAPDKSGLPSDRFSAERTGGSVSTLTIQRTQQEDSAVYLCASRRGREDGYTFGSGTRLTVV.

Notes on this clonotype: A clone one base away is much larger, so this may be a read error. The chain's CDR3 is CASSAQGGYEQYF. The CDR3 bases are TGTGCCAGCAGCGCACAGGGGGGCTACGAGCAGTACTTC. This chain joins TRBV6-2 or TRBV6-3 and TRBJ2-7, with 8 bases that match TRBD1. The CDR3 consists of 13 residues. The germline gives CDR1 MNHEY, CDR2 SVGEGT. Losses at the gene ends were 6 bases for V and 3 bases for J; bases not matched to a gene: 4.

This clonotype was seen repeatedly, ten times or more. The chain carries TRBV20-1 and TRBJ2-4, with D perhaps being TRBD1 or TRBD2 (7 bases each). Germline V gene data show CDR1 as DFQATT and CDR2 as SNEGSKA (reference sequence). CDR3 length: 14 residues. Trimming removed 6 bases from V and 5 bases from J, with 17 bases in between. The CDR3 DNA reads TGCAGTGCGCCCAGGGGGGGTGGTCAAAACATTCAGTACTTC. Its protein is CSAPRGGGQNIQYF.

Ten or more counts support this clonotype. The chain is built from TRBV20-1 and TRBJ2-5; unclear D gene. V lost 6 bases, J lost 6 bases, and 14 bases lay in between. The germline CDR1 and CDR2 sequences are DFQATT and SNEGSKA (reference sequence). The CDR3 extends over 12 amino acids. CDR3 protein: CSAPLAQKTQYF. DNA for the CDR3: TGCAGTGCCCCCCTCGCACAAAAGACCCAGTACTTC.

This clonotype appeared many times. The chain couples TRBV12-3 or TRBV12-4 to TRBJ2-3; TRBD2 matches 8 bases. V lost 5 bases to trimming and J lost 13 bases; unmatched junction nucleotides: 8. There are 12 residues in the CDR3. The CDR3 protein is CASSPGGILKYF. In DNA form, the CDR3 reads TGTGCCAGCAGTCCGGGGGGGATTTTAAAGTATTTT.

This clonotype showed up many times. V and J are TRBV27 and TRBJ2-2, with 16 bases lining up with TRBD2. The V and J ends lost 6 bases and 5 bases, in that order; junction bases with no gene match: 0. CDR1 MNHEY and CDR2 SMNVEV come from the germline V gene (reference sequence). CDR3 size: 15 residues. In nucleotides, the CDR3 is TGTGCCAGCAGGGGACTAGCGGGAGGGACCGGGGAGCTGTTTTTT. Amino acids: CASRGLAGGTGELFF.

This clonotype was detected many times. CDR3 in DNA: TGTGCCAGCAGTGATAATAGGCCTGAAGCTTTCTTT. This encodes CASSDNRPEAFF. V usage is TRBV6-2 or TRBV6-3 and J usage is TRBJ1-1, with D unresolved. The V gene lost 5 bases and the J gene lost 6 bases, with 10 bases spanning the gap. The CDR3 is made up of 12 amino acids. Germline lookup yields CDR1 MNHEY and CDR2 SVGEGT.